This T cell receptor (beta chain) was obtained from a study of Ad26.COV2.S vaccination and SARS-CoV-2 variants. Measured with immunoSEQ multiplex PCR; TCRdb has only the in-frame clones, and not every one. The sample lists roughly 400,000 clones; about 88% were seen once. As for treatment: around 19 received Ad26.COV2.S at low or high dose, single or two shots; about 5 received placebo; per-sample allocation not given. After the first vaccine or placebo injection, samples were drawn on day 63. An 18-55-year-old adult in Boston served as donor. The sample in question was peripheral blood, obtained in a trial of Ad26.COV2.S vaccine versus placebo. The sequence was obtained from a person between 18 and 59 years old who received the Ad26.COV2.S COVID-19 vaccine or a placebo.

The CDR3 sequence: CASIALAGTDTQYF. The CDR3 region has the DNA TGTGCCAGCATCGCACTAGCGGGCACAGATACGCAGTATTTT. This rearrangement joins TRBV6-5 to TRBJ2-3; 8 bases are shared with TRBD2. Per the germline V gene, CDR1 is MNHEY and CDR2 is SVGAGI. After removal of 7 bases from V and 1 base from J, the junction contained 4 bases not matched to a gene. The CDR3 totals 14 residues.